Listed below are T cell receptor beta chains from one sample, sequenced in a study of blood T cell repertoires in COVID-19. Profiling relied on immunoSEQ multiplex PCR, and the TCRdb table lists in-frame clones only, not all of them. The repertoire consists of about 88,000 clones, with approximately 89% occurring once and the leading ten covering around 10%. Input material: peripheral blood. The receptors derive from a man aged 80 or over with acute or convalescent COVID-19. Both conserved end residues are part of each CDR3. The order of the fields is clone size, J gene, V gene, D gene, CDR3 DNA, CDR3 protein. D genes are given only for firm matches. Only part of the rows carry a size: once, few, many, or a class if the clone is expanded.

-,TRBJ2-7,TRBV2,TRBD1,TGTGCTTGCAGGGGGCGCTCCTACGAGCAGTACTTC,CACRGRSYEQYF
-,TRBJ1-5,TRBV24-1,-,TGTGCCACCCAGCGCGGCGATAGCAATCAGCCCCAGCATTTT,CATQRGDSNQPQHF
-,TRBJ2-2,TRBV19,TRBD2,TGTGCCAGTAGTATAGGCGGGAGTTTAAGCGGGGAGCTGTTTTTT,CASSIGGSLSGELFF
few,TRBJ1-5,TRBV27,TRBD1,TGTGCCAGCAGCCCGCGACAGGGCGGGAGCAATCAGCCCCAGCATTTT,CASSPRQGGSNQPQHF
-,TRBJ2-5,TRBV5-1,-,TGCGCCAGCAGTCTCCAAGAGACCCAGTACTTC,CASSLQETQYF
few,TRBJ1-5,TRBV28,-,TGTGCCAGCAGTTTGAGTTATAGCAATCAGCCCCAGCATTTT,CASSLSYSNQPQHF
once,TRBJ1-1,TRBV6-5,-,TGTGCCAGCAGTCCCTCGGGGTCGAGGACTGAAGCTTTCTTT,CASSPSGSRTEAFF
once,TRBJ2-1,TRBV12-3/TRBV12-4,-,TGTGCCAGCAGTTTAGGCCAGGGAGGGCAGTTCTTC,CASSLGQGGQFF
-,TRBJ2-7,TRBV12-2,-,TGTGCAAGTCGCTTAAAAGACTACTCCTACGAGCAGTACTTC,CASRLKDYSYEQYF
once,TRBJ2-3,TRBV30,-,TGTGCCTGGAGTGCAGCGTCAGGAGGTAGCACAGATACGCAGTATTTT,CAWSAASGGSTDTQYF
-,TRBJ2-1,TRBV4-3,TRBD2,TGCGCCAGCAGCCCCCACTTAGCGGGAGACGGGGGTGAGCAGTTCTTC,CASSPHLAGDGGEQFF
-,TRBJ2-1,TRBV7-9,-,TGTGCCAGCAGCTTAACAGGGCTTGCTGAGCAGTTCTTC,CASSLTGLAEQFF
-,TRBJ1-2,TRBV4-1,TRBD1,TGCGCCAGCAGCCAGGACGGGACAGCTTCATATGGCTACACCTTC,CASSQDGTASYGYTF
-,TRBJ1-2,TRBV6-5,-,TGTGCCAGCAGTTATGGGAACCCACAGGGCCACTATGGCTACACCTTC,CASSYGNPQGHYGYTF
few,TRBJ2-2,TRBV18,-,TGTGCCAGCTCACCACCGGGGGCAGCGAACACCGGGGAGCTGTTTTTT,CASSPPGAANTGELFF
-,TRBJ2-2,TRBV19,-,TGTGCCAGTAGTACAGGGTTTATCGGGGAGCTGTTTTTT,CASSTGFIGELFF
-,TRBJ1-3,TRBV5-1,-,TGCGCCAGCAGCTTGGTGTCAGGCCAGGGAAACACCATATATTTT,CASSLVSGQGNTIYF
-,TRBJ1-5,TRBV5-6,TRBD1,TGTGCCAGCAGCGGGGGGACAGGGCTTGATCAGCCCCAGCATTTT,CASSGGTGLDQPQHF
-,TRBJ1-2,TRBV12-3/TRBV12-4,-,TGTGCCAGCAGTCCCCTAAGCTATGGCTACACCTTC,CASSPLSYGYTF
-,TRBJ1-1,TRBV10-3,-,TGTGCCATCAGCCCCCAGGCAGGTTCCACTGAAGCTTTCTTT,CAISPQAGSTEAFF
-,TRBJ1-5,TRBV27,-,TGTGCCAGCAGTACTTCCCAACAGCCCCAGCATTTT,CASSTSQQPQHF
once,TRBJ1-1,TRBV6-5,-,TGTGCCAGCACTTCTAGCACTGAAGCTTTCTTT,CASTSSTEAFF
-,TRBJ1-3,TRBV30,TRBD1,TGTGCCTGGAGGGGACAGGGCTATGCTGGAAACACCATATATTTT,CAWRGQGYAGNTIYF
-,TRBJ2-2,TRBV4-1,TRBD1,TGCGCCAGCAGCCAGGGACAGGGAACCGGGGAGCTGTTTTTT,CASSQGQGTGELFF
-,TRBJ1-3,TRBV5-1,TRBD1,TGCGCCAGCAGCTTACAGGGGGGCTCAAGCTCTGGAAACACCATATATTTT,CASSLQGGSSSGNTIYF
-,TRBJ1-6,TRBV9,TRBD1,TGTGCCAGCAGCCTCGGGACAGCAAATAATTCACCCCTCCACTTT,CASSLGTANNSPLHF
-,TRBJ1-1,TRBV11-2,TRBD1,TGTGCCAGCAGCCGGATCTCGGACAGGGAGACTGAAGCTTTCTTT,CASSRISDRETEAFF
-,TRBJ2-1,TRBV11-3,TRBD2,TGTGCCAGCAGCTCCATGGGACTAGCGGAGTACAATGAGCAGTTCTTC,CASSSMGLAEYNEQFF